This TCR beta chain was sequenced during a study of blood T cell repertoires in COVID-19. Study at large: Sites in the United States, Italy and Spain provided acute and convalescent COVID-19 samples.

Germline V gene data show CDR1 as LNHDA and CDR2 as SQIVND (reference sequence). The CDR3 is 14 amino acids. The V end lost 1 base, the J end lost 8 bases, and 11 bases lay between the germline ends. There are a few counts of this clone. Authors' data handling: Estimates of nucleated cell counts were drawn from the amplification of reference gene primers. Here immunoSEQ multiplex PCR was the method, and the copy in TCRdb shows in-frame clones only, minus some. The V and J calls and clone size come from that table; D and trimming were worked out from the DNA. The table lists 250,000 or so clones, 75% to 90% of them singletons, with approximately 3% in the top ten.

This receptor was taken from a woman in her twenties or thirties with active or convalescent COVID-19. Sequencing input: peripheral blood. V usage is TRBV19 and J usage is TRBJ1-4, with D perhaps matching TRBD1 (6 bases). CDR3 in DNA: TGTGCCAGTAGTATAGCACAGGGTGACGAAAAACTGTTTTTT. Protein: CASSIAQGDEKLFF.